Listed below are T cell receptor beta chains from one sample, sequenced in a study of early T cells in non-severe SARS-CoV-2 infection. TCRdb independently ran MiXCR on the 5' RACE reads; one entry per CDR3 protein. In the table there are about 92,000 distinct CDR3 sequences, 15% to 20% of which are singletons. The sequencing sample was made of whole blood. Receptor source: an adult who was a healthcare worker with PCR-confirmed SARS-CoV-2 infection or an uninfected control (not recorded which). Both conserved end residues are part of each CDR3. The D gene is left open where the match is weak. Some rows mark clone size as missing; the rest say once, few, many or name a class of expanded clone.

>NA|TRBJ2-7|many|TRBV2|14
TGTGCCAGCAGCTTTCTGCGGGTCCATGAGGAGCAGTACTTC
CASSFLRVHEEQYF
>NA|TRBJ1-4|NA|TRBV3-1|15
TGTGCCAGCAGCCGGGACCAGGGGATTAATGAAAAACTGTTTTTT
CASSRDQGINEKLFF
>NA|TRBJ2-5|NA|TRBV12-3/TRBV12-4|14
TGTGCCAGCAGTATCCACCGGGATGGGGAGACCCAGTACTTC
CASSIHRDGETQYF
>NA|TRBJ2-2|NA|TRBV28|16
TGTGCCAGCAACCTACTCCGGTCCCTGAACACCGGGGAGCTGTTTTTT
CASNLLRSLNTGELFF
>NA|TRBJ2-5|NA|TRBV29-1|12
TGCAGCGTTGTAGGGGGGGGCGAGACCCAGTACTTC
CSVVGGGETQYF
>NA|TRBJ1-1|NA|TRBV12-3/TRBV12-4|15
TGTGCCAGCAGTTTAGAAGCAGGGTCGAAAACTGAAGCTTTCTTT
CASSLEAGSKTEAFF
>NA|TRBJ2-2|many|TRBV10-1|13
TGCGCCAGCAGTGAGAGGGTCCGGGGGGAGCTGTTTTTT
CASSERVRGELFF
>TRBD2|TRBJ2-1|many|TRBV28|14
TGTGCCAGCAGGCGGGGACTAGCGGTACCTCGGCAGTTCTTC
CASRRGLAVPRQFF
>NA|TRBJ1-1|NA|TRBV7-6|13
TGTGCCAGCAGCTTATGGCGGGGAGGAGAAGCTTTCTTT
CASSLWRGGEAFF
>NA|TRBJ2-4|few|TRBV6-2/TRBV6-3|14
TGTGCCACCAAGATCGCCCAGGCCAAAAACATTCAGTACTTC
CATKIAQAKNIQYF
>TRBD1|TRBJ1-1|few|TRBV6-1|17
TGTGCCAGCAGCCAAGCGGGACAGGGGGCTCTGAACACTGAAGCTTTCTTT
CASSQAGQGALNTEAFF
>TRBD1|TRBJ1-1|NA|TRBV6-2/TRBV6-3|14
TGTGCCAGCAGTTTCGGACAGGAGTATACTGAAGCTTTCTTT
CASSFGQEYTEAFF
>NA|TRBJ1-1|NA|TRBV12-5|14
TGTGCTAGTGGAGGGACTTTCCTAAACACTGAAGCTTTCTTT
CASGGTFLNTEAFF
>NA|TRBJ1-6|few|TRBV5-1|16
TGCGCCAGCAGCTTGGTTGGGAGCTCCTATAATTCACCCCTCCACTTT
CASSLVGSSYNSPLHF
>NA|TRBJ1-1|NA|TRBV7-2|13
TGTGCCAGCAGCTTTCCGGGCAGAGCTGAAGCTTTCTTT
CASSFPGRAEAFF
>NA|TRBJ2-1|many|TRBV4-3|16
TGCGCCAGCAGCCAAGATAGAAACTACGAGAACAATGAGCAGTTCTTC
CASSQDRNYENNEQFF
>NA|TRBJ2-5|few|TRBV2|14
TGTGCCAGCAGTGATACCTCCATCATCGGGACCCAGTACTTC
CASSDTSIIGTQYF